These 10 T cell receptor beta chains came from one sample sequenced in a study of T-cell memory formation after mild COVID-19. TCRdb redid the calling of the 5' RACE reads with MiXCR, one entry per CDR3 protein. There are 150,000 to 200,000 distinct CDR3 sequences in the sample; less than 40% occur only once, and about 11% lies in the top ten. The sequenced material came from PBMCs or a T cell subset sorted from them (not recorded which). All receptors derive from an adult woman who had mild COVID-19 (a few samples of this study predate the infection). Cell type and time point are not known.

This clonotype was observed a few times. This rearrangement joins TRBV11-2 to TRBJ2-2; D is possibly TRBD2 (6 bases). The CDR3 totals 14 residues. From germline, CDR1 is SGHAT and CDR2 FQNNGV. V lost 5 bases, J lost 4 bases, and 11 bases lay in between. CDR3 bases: TGTGCCAGCAGCCCGAAGGGAGGCACCGGGGAGCTGTTTTTT. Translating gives CASSPKGGTGELFF. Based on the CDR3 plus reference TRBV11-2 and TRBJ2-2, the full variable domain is EAGVAQSPRYKIIEKRQSVAFWCNPISGHATLYWYQQILGQGPKLLIQFQNNGVVDDSQLPKDRFSAERLKGVDSTLKIQPAKLEDSAVYLCASSPKGGTGELFFGEGSRLTVL.

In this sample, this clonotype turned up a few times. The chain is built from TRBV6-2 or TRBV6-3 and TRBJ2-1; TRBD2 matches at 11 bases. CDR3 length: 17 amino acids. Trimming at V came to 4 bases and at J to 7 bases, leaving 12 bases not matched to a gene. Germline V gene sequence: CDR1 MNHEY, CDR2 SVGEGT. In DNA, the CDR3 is TGTGCCAGCAGTTCGCCTCGTACTAGCGGGAGTGGTAATGAGCAGTTCTTC. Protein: CASSSPRTSGSGNEQFF.

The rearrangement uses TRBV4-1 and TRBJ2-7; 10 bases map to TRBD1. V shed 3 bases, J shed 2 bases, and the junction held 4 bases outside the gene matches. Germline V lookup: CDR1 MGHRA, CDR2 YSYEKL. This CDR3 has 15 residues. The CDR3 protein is CASSHLGTGAYEQYF. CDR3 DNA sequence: TGCGCCAGCAGCCATCTCGGGACAGGGGCCTACGAGCAGTACTTC.

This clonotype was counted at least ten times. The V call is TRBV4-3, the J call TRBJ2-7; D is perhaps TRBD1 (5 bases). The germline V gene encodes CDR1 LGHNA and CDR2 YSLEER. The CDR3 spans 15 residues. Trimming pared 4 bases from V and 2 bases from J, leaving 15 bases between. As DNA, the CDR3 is TGCGCCAGCAGCCCTGGTGGGCAGGGTACCTACGAGCAGTACTTC. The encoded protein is CASSPGGQGTYEQYF.

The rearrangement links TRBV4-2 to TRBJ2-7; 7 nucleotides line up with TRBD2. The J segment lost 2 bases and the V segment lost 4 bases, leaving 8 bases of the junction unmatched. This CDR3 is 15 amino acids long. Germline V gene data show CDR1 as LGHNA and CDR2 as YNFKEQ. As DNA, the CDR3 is TGTGCCAGCAGCCCTATGGAGACTAGCCCCTACGAGCAGTACTTC. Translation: CASSPMETSPYEQYF.

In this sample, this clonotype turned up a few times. For the CDR3, the DNA is TGTGCCAGCAGTGATGATGGAGGACAGGGAGGCTATGGCTACACCTTC. Translated: CASSDDGGQGGYGYTF. This rearrangement joins TRBV25-1 to TRBJ1-2; 8 bases map to TRBD1. CDR1 MGHDK and CDR2 SYGVNS come from the germline V gene. This CDR3 spans 16 amino acids. The V gene end was trimmed by 3 bases and the J gene end by 4 bases; junction bases not matched to a gene: 10.

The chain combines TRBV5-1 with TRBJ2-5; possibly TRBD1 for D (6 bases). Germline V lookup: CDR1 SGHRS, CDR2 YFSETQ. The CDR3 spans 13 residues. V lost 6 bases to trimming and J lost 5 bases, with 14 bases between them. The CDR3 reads CASTSLQGETQYF. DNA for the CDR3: TGCGCCAGCACCTCCCTGCAGGGGGAGACCCAGTACTTC.

The CDR3 here is CASSLILAGGARNGELFF. As DNA, the CDR3 is TGTGCCAGCAGCTTAATTTTGGCGGGGGGGGCCCGAAACGGGGAGCTGTTTTTT. This chain joins TRBV7-8 and TRBJ2-2; TRBD2 matches 9 bases. In germline, CDR1 is SGHVS, CDR2 FQNEAQ. The CDR3 runs 18 residues. V was pared by 2 bases and J by 7 bases, with 14 bases of the junction left unmatched.

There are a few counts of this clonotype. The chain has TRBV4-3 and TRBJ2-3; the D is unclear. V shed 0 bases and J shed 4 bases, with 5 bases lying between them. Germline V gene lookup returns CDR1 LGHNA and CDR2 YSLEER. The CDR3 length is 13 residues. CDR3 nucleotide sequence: TGCGCCAGCAGCCAAGATTTCGCAGATACGCAGTATTTT. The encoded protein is CASSQDFADTQYF.

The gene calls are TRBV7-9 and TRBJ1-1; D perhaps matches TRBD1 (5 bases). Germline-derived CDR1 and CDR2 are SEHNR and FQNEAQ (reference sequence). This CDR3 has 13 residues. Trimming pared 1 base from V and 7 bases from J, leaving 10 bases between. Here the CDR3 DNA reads TGTGCCAGCAGCTTAGTTGGGGCAGATGAAGCTTTCTTT. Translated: CASSLVGADEAFF.